This entry features one T cell receptor (beta chain) sequence. The antigen is not known. The data were obtained in a study of CD8+ T cells in alopecia areata. Overall study context: At a dose of 5 to 10 mg twice daily, oral tofacitinib was given to treated patients. Findings and caveats of the study: Scalp data also include sequences from resident alphabeta T cells of normal skin.

cDNA reverse transcribed from extracted RNA served as the sequencing template. Generated by immunoSEQ multiplex PCR, the TCRdb table keeps only in-frame clones and is missing some. The sample comprises about 99,000 clones, 85% to 90% of which are singletons, and around 10% rests with the top ten. The CDR3 runs to 13 residues. Per the germline V gene, CDR1 is MNHEY and CDR2 is SVGAGI. The J segment lost 3 bases and the V segment lost 4 bases, leaving 1 base of the junction unmatched. Specified treatment: oral pan-JAK inhibitor, 5-10 mg twice daily. The investigators collected lesional scalp punch biopsies and peripheral blood from alopecia areata patients. Separation by sorting yielded CD4+ and CD8+ T cells from PBMCs.

The source was CD8+ T cells sorted from blood, collected at roughly week 30, from a patient treated with tofacitinib. The J gene is TRBJ2-7, the V gene TRBV6-5, with 9 bases matching TRBD2. This clonotype was sampled from a human donor with alopecia areata. The CDR3 sequence: CASSSAGGYEQYF. CDR3 coding DNA: TGTGCCAGCAGTTCAGCGGGGGGCTACGAGCAGTACTTC.